This record looks at one T cell receptor (beta chain) sequence and its context. Clones were sequenced by immunoSEQ multiplex PCR, and TCRdb holds only the in-frame ones, with some missing. This table has approximately 650,000 clones, around 95% appearing once. This entry is derived from a study of shared clonotypes between healthy human individuals. CD45RO-negative cells were positively selected for CCR7, leaving out terminally differentiated effector memory CD45RA+ cells. The CDR3 consists of 14 residues. Germline V gives CDR1 MNHEY, CDR2 SMNVEV (reference sequence). Between the trimmed V and J ends, which lost 6 bases and 5 bases, there was a span of 16 bases.

Sequenced material: naive CD8+ T cells sorted from blood. This chain joins TRBV27 and TRBJ1-2; D gene unclear. The clonotype comes from a woman under 40 in good health. CDR3 protein: CASSMEGRGYGYTF. The CDR3 bases are TGTGCCAGCAGCATGGAGGGCAGAGGGTATGGCTACACCTTC.